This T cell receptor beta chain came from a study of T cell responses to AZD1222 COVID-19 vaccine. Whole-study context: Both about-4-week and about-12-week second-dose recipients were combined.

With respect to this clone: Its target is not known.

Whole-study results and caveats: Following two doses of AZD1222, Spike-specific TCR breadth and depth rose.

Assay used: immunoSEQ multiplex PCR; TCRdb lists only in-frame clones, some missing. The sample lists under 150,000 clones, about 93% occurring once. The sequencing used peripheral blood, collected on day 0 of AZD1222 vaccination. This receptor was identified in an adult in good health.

The CDR3: CASSPKQGGPPQHF. CDR3 nucleotides: TGTGCCAGCTCCCCTAAACAGGGTGGCCCGCCCCAGCATTTT. The chain is built from TRBV18 and TRBJ1-5, with a weak D call TRBD1 (6 bases). Germline CDR1 is KGHSH and CDR2 is LQKENI. The CDR3 totals 14 residues. Trimming cost V 6 bases and J 9 bases, with 18 bases left between them.